One and the same sample provided the 21 T cell receptor beta chains below, sequenced in a study of response to subunit inactivated influenza vaccine. TCRdb reprocessed the RT-PCR reads via MiXCR and lists one record per CDR3 protein. The sample lists about 530,000 distinct CDR3 sequences, 10% to 15% occurring once. The material was PBMCs from blood, obtained about 40 days after vaccination. These receptors originate from a man aged 50-59 years who received an inactivated influenza vaccine.

This clonotype was seen more than once but under ten times. The V gene is TRBV10-3, the J gene TRBJ2-3, with no clear D. Per the germline V gene, CDR1 is ENHRY and CDR2 is SYGVKD. This CDR3 spans 11 amino acids. Trimming left V 9 bases short and J 2 bases short, with 6 bases between. The CDR3 DNA reads as TGTGCCATATCAGCCACAGATACGCAGTATTTT. Encoded protein: CAISATDTQYF.

This clonotype has ten or more counts. V usage is TRBV6-1 and J usage is TRBJ1-2, with 7 bases matching TRBD1. Losses at the gene ends were 6 bases for V and 7 bases for J; bases not matched to a gene: 11. The CDR3 is 14 residues long. Germline assignment: CDR1 MNHNS and CDR2 SASEGT. The CDR3 bases are TGTGCCAGCAGCTCCGGGACAGCGACTCTTGGCTACACCTTC. Protein product: CASSSGTATLGYTF.

This clonotype came up a few times. This chain uses TRBV29-1 with TRBJ2-1; D perhaps matches TRBD1 (5 bases). The CDR3 spans 11 residues. V was cut by 6 bases and J by 9 bases, with 12 bases left in between. Germline V gives CDR1 SQVTM, CDR2 ANQGSEA. CDR3 DNA: TGCAGCGTGAAGTGGCAGGGTGAGCAGTTCTTC. It yields the protein CSVKWQGEQFF.

This clonotype was observed a handful of times. V usage is TRBV6-2 or TRBV6-3 and J usage is TRBJ1-5; D not resolved. From germline, CDR1 is MNHEY and CDR2 SVGEGT. Trimming removed 4 bases from V and 1 base from J, with 11 bases in between. The CDR3 length is 15 residues. Here the CDR3 DNA reads TGTGCCAGCAGTTTACTACAGTGGAGCAATCAGCCCCAGCATTTT. It codes for CASSLLQWSNQPQHF.

This clonotype was picked up a small number of times. The V gene is TRBV6-2 or TRBV6-3, the J gene TRBJ2-1; TRBD2 might be the D (6 bases). There are 13 residues in the CDR3. Germline V gene data show CDR1 as MNHEY and CDR2 as SVGEGT. Deletions cut 0 bases from V and 10 bases from J, with 10 bases between. In nucleotides, the CDR3 is TGTGCCAGCAGTTACTCCCGCGCGGGGGAGCAGTTCTTC. The encoded protein is CASSYSRAGEQFF.

V gene TRBV6-5 combines with J gene TRBJ1-2; possibly TRBD1 for D (6 bases). There are 17 residues in the CDR3. The germline V gene has CDR1 MNHEY and CDR2 SVGAGI. Trimming cost V 0 bases and J 5 bases, with 19 bases left between them. Here the CDR3 reads CASSYSSRGQLNYGYTF. CDR3 DNA: TGTGCCAGCAGTTACTCGAGCCGTGGACAGCTAAATTATGGCTACACCTTC.

This clonotype was picked up a small number of times. V usage is TRBV4-2 and J usage is TRBJ2-3; possibly TRBD2 for D (5 bases). Germline V lookup: CDR1 LGHNA, CDR2 YNFKEQ. V shed 4 bases and J shed 0 bases, with 11 bases lying between them. The CDR3 runs 15 residues. Written as DNA, the CDR3 is TGTGCCAGCAGCCCAGAACTAGACAGCACAGATACGCAGTATTTT. It specifies CASSPELDSTDTQYF.

This clonotype was counted many times. This chain connects TRBV7-9 to TRBJ2-1; D is unclear. Trimming left V 5 bases short and J 0 bases short, with 2 bases between. Germline CDR1 reads SEHNR; CDR2 reads FQNEAQ (reference sequence). The CDR3 is 12 residues long. CDR3 sequence: CASSISYNEQFF. The CDR3 coding sequence is TGTGCCAGCAGCATCTCCTACAATGAGCAGTTCTTC.

V is TRBV24-1 and J is TRBJ2-2; 13 bases fit TRBD2. Trimming took 6 bases from V and 7 from J; bases not matched to a gene: 7. The CDR3 sequence is 16 residues long. Germline loops: CDR1 KGHDR, CDR2 SFDVKD. CDR3 region: CATSLAGTSGNGELFF. In nucleotides, the CDR3 is TGTGCCACCAGTCTCGCCGGGACTAGCGGGAACGGGGAGCTGTTTTTT.

The chain is built from TRBV29-1 and TRBJ2-7; 10 bases agree with TRBD2. Germline lookup yields CDR1 SQVTM and CDR2 ANQGSEA. The length of the CDR3 is 14 residues. The trim removed 6 bases at V and 2 bases at J, leaving 7 bases unmatched. This chain's CDR3 is CSVQGLASAYEQYF. The DNA for the CDR3 is TGCAGCGTCCAGGGACTAGCGAGCGCCTACGAGCAGTACTTC.

V is TRBV15 and J is TRBJ2-7, with D perhaps matching TRBD2 (6 bases). The CDR3 spans 15 residues. In germline, CDR1 is LNHNV, CDR2 YYDKDF (reference sequence). V was cut by 0 bases and J by 3 bases, with 12 bases left in between. The CDR3 reads CATSRDQHGGYEQYF. In DNA, the CDR3 is TGTGCCACCAGCAGAGATCAGCACGGGGGCTACGAGCAGTACTTC.

This clonotype was picked up many times. This rearrangement joins TRBV15 to TRBJ2-2; D remains unclear. The V gene's germline CDR1 is LNHNV and CDR2 YYDKDF (reference sequence). This CDR3 has 13 amino acids. Deletions cut 0 bases from V and 8 bases from J, with 7 bases between. CDR3 protein: CATSREGFGELFF. The CDR3 region has the DNA TGTGCCACCAGCAGAGAAGGGTTTGGGGAGCTGTTTTTT.

The gene calls are TRBV6-1 and TRBJ1-2; D gene ambiguous. V lost 7 bases and J lost 4, with 16 bases in between. From germline, CDR1 is MNHNS and CDR2 SASEGT. This CDR3 has 14 amino acids. This chain's CDR3 is CASNLPPSTYGYTF. The CDR3 bases are TGTGCCAGCAACCTCCCTCCCAGCACCTATGGCTACACCTTC.

The sample holds many counts of this clonotype. The genes are TRBV7-3 and TRBJ2-6; 8 nucleotides agree with TRBD2. The CDR3 spans 17 residues. CDR1 is SGHTA and CDR2 is FQGTGA in the germline V gene. J gave up 0 bases and V 5 bases, and 6 bases lay outside the gene matches. CDR3: CASSPGGSYSGANVLTF. Written as DNA, the CDR3 is TGTGCCAGCAGCCCGGGAGGGTCGTACTCTGGGGCCAACGTCCTGACTTTC.

The table lists this clonotype with a few counts. The CDR3 nucleotides are TGCGCCAGCAGCTTGGAAGGGGGCAGTAATGAAAAACTGTTTTTT. Amino acids: CASSLEGGSNEKLFF. V gene TRBV5-1 combines with J gene TRBJ1-4; 7 bases line up with TRBD1. The germline gives CDR1 SGHRS, CDR2 YFSETQ. The CDR3 extends over 15 amino acids. Losses at the gene ends were 0 bases for V and 4 bases for J; bases not matched to a gene: 3. Drawing the rest from reference TRBV5-1 and TRBJ1-4, the complete variable domain is KAGVTQTPRYLIKTRGQQVTLSCSPISGHRSVSWYQQTPGQGLQFLFEYFSETQRNKGNFPGRFSGRQFSNSRSEMNVSTLELGDSALYLCASSLEGGSNEKLFFGSGTQLSVL.

V and J are TRBV4-2 and TRBJ2-3, with TRBD2 matching 9 bases. Germline V gene lookup returns CDR1 LGHNA and CDR2 YNFKEQ. Germline trimming cut 1 base from V and 6 bases from J; bases unmatched to any gene: 11. The CDR3 contains 17 residues. For the CDR3, the DNA is TGTGCCAGCAGCCAAGTAGGGGCGGGGGGGCTACAGGATACGCAGTATTTT. Translation: CASSQVGAGGLQDTQYF.

Ten or more counts support this clonotype. The V gene is TRBV29-1, the J gene TRBJ2-3; 7 nucleotides agree with TRBD1. Germline V gene sequence: CDR1 SQVTM, CDR2 ANQGSEA. Trimming cost V 6 bases and J 2 bases; bases outside gene matches: 8. The CDR3 loop spans 14 amino acids. CDR3 DNA: TGCAGCGTCGGACAGGCGGAATACACAGATACGCAGTATTTT. This codes for CSVGQAEYTDTQYF.

This clonotype came up a few times. This CDR3 reads CASSQDRRRGVYGYTF. In nucleotides, the CDR3 is TGCGCCAGCAGCCAAGATCGCCGGCGGGGCGTCTATGGCTACACCTTC. The gene calls are TRBV4-1 and TRBJ1-2; a weak D match, TRBD1 (5 bases). Germline assignment: CDR1 MGHRA and CDR2 YSYEKL. There are 16 residues in the CDR3. V dropped 0 bases and J dropped 4 bases, with 15 bases sitting between them.

V and J are TRBV20-1 and TRBJ2-5; 8 bases align to TRBD1. The junction had 8 bases not matched to a gene; V was cut back by 3 bases and J by 5 bases. This CDR3 is 14 amino acids long. Germline lookup yields CDR1 DFQATT and CDR2 SNEGSKA (reference sequence). CDR3 nucleotide sequence: TGCAGTGCTAGGGGGACAGGCCGGGGCGAGACCCAGTACTTC. Protein: CSARGTGRGETQYF.

This clonotype was seen at least ten times. The chain couples TRBV5-1 to TRBJ1-1; D is possibly TRBD1 (6 bases). In germline, CDR1 is SGHRS, CDR2 YFSETQ. V was cut by 3 bases and J by 2 bases, with 8 bases left in between. This CDR3 is 13 amino acids long. CDR3 protein: CASSWTENTEAFF. CDR3 DNA sequence: TGCGCCAGCAGCTGGACAGAAAACACTGAAGCTTTCTTT.

This clonotype has more than one count but fewer than ten. The chain employs TRBV4-2 and TRBJ2-1; D is possibly TRBD1 or TRBD2 (5 bases each). CDR3 length: 17 residues. Looked up from germline, CDR1 is LGHNA and CDR2 is YNFKEQ. Trimming stripped 2 bases from V and 6 bases from J, with 20 bases between. The CDR3 loop is CASSQNLGDAVGNEQFF. The CDR3 DNA follows: TGTGCCAGCAGCCAAAATTTGGGGGATGCGGTGGGCAATGAGCAGTTCTTC.